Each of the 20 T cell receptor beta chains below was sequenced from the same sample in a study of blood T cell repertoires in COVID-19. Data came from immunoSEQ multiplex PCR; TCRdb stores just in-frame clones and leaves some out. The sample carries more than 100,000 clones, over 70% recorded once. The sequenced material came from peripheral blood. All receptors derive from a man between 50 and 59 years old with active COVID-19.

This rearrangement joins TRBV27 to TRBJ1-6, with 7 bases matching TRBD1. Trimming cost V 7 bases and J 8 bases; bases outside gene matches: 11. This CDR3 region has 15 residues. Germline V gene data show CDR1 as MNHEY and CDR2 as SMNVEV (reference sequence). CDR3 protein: CASTPRWQGDSPLHF. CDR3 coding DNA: TGTGCCAGCACCCCCCGGTGGCAGGGGGATTCACCCCTCCACTTT.

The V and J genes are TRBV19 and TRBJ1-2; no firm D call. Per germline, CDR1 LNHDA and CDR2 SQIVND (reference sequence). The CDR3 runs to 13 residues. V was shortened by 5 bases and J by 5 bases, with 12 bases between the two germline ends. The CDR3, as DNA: TGTGCCAGTAGTTGGGCCACCGATTATGGCTACACCTTC. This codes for CASSWATDYGYTF.

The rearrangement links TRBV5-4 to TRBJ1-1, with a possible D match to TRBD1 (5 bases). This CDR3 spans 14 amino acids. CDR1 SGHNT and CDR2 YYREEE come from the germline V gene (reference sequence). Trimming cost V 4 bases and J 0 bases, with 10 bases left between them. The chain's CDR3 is CASSNRFMNTEAFF. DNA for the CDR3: TGTGCCAGCAGCAACAGGTTCATGAACACTGAAGCTTTCTTT. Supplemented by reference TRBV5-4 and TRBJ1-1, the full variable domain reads ETGVTQSPTHLIKTRGQQVTLRCSSQSGHNTVSWYQQALGQGPQFIFQYYREEENGRGNFPPRFSGLQFPNYSSELNVNALELDDSALYLCASSNRFMNTEAFFGQGTRLTVV.

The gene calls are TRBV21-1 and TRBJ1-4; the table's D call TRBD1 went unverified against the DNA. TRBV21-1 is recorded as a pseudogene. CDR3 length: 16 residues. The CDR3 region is CASRPIIRDRGEKLFF. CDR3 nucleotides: TGTGCCAGCAGGCCTATAATACGGGACAGGGGGGAAAAACTGTTTTTT.

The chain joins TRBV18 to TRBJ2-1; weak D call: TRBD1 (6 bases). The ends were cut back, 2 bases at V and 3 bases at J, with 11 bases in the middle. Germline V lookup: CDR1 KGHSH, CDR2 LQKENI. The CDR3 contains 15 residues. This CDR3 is CASSPGRGVYNEQFF. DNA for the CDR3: TGTGCCAGCTCACCAGGCAGGGGAGTCTACAATGAGCAGTTCTTC.

CDR3 in amino acids: CASSYGGGSYEQYF. In DNA, the CDR3 is TGTGCCAGCAGTTACGGGGGCGGGTCCTACGAGCAGTACTTC. V and J are TRBV6-5 and TRBJ2-7; perhaps TRBD1 as D (6 bases). Trimming took off 2 bases at V and 1 base at J, with 9 bases between the two ends. CDR1 and CDR2 from the germline V gene are MNHEY and SVGAGI. This CDR3 is built from 14 residues.

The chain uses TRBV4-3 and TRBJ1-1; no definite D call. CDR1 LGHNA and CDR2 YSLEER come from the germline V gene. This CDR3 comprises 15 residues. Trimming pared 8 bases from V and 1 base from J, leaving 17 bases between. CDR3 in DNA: TGCGCCAGCTCAATAGTCCCGGGATCGAACACTGAAGCTTTCTTT. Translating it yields CASSIVPGSNTEAFF.

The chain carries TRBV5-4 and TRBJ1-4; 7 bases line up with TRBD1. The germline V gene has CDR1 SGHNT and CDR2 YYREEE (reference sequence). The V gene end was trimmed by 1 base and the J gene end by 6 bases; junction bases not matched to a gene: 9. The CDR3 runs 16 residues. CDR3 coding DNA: TGTGCCAGCAGCTTGTGCCGGGACAGCCTGCATGAAAAACTGTTTTTT. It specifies CASSLCRDSLHEKLFF. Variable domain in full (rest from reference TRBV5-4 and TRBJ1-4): ETGVTQSPTHLIKTRGQQVTLRCSSQSGHNTVSWYQQALGQGPQFIFQYYREEENGRGNFPPRFSGLQFPNYSSELNVNALELDDSALYLCASSLCRDSLHEKLFFGSGTQLSVL.

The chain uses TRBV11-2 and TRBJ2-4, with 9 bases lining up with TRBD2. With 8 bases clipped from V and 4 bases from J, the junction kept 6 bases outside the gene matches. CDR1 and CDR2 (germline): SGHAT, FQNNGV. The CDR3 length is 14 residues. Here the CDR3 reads CASGRGGVKNIQYF. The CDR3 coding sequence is TGTGCCAGCGGGCGCGGGGGGGTTAAAAACATTCAGTACTTC.

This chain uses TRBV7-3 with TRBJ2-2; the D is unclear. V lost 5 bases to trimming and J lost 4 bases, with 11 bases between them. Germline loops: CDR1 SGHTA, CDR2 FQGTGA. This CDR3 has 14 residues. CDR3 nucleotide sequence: TGTGCCAGCAGCCCCCCTTCGGGCACCGGGGAGCTGTTTTTT. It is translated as CASSPPSGTGELFF.

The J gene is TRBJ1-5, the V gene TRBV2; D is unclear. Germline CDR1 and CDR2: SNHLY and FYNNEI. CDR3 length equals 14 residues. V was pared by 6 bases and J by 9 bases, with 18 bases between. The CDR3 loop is CASSPAEGGGPQHF. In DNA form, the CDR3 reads TGTGCCAGCAGCCCAGCGGAAGGTGGCGGGCCCCAGCATTTT.

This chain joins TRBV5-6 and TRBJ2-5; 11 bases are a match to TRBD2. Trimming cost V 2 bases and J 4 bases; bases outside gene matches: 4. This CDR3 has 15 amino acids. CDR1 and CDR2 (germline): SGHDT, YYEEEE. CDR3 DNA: TGTGCCAGCAGCTTTAGCGGGGGGGCAACAGAGACCCAGTACTTC. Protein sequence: CASSFSGGATETQYF.

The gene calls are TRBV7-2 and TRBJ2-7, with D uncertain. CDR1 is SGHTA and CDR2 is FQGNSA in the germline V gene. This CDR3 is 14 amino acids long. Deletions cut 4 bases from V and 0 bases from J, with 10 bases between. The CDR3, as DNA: TGTGCCAGCAGCTCCCGTCGGTCCTCCTACGAGCAGTACTTC. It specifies CASSSRRSSYEQYF.

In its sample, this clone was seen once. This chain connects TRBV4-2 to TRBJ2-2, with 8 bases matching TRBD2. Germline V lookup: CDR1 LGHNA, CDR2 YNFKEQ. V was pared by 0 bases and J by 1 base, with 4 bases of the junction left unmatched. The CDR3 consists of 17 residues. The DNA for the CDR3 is TGTGCCAGCAGCCAAGAGGTCCTAGCGGGGAACACCGGGGAGCTGTTTTTT. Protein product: CASSQEVLAGNTGELFF.

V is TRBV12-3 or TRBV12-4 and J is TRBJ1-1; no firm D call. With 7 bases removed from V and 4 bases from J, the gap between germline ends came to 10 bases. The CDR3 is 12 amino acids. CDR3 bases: TGTGCCAGCACCGACCGGGGCACTGAAGCTTTCTTT. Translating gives CASTDRGTEAFF.

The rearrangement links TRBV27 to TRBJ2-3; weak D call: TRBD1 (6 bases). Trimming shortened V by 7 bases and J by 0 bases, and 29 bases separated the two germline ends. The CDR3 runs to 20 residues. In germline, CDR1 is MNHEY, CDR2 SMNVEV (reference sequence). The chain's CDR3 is CASNTPRTETVHASTDTQYF. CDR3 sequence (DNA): TGTGCCAGCAATACCCCTCGGACAGAGACCGTACACGCCAGCACAGATACGCAGTATTTT.

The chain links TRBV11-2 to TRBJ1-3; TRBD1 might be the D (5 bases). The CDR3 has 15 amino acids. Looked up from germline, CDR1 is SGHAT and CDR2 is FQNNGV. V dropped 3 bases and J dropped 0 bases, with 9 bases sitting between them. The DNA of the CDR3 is TGTGCCAGCAGCTTCGGGAGGGGCTCTGGAAACACCATATATTTT. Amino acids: CASSFGRGSGNTIYF.

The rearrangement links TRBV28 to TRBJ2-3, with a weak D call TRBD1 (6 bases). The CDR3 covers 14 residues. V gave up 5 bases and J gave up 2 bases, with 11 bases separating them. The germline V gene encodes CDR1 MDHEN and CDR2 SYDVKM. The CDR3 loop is CASSVDSYTDTQYF. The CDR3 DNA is TGTGCCAGCAGTGTGGACAGCTACACAGATACGCAGTATTTT.

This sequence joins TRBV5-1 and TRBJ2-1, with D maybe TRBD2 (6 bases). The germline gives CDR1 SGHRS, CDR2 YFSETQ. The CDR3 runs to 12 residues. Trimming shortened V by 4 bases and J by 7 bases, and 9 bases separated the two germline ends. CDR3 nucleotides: TGCGCCAGCAGCCCGGGGGTGAATGAGCAGTTCTTC. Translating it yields CASSPGVNEQFF.

The CDR3 loop is CASSFNVAYEQYF. The CDR3 nucleotides are TGTGCCAGCAGTTTTAACGTAGCCTACGAGCAGTACTTC. This rearrangement joins TRBV27 to TRBJ2-7; D gene uncertain. Looked up from germline, CDR1 is MNHEY and CDR2 is SMNVEV (reference sequence). This CDR3 is 13 amino acids long. Between the trimmed V and J ends, which lost 3 bases and 2 bases, there was a span of 8 bases.